The clone carrying this T cell receptor beta chain showed up just once. Data came from immunoSEQ multiplex PCR; TCRdb stores just in-frame clones and leaves some out. The table lists 90,000 to 100,000 clones, around 93% of them singletons. This entry comes from a study of T cell changes during pregnancy in multiple sclerosis. The sequence derives from a female donor with multiple sclerosis, enrolled in a pregnancy study. This specimen consisted of peripheral blood, obtained in the third trimester of pregnancy.

For the CDR3, the DNA is TGCGCCAGCAGCCAAACAGGGATGGGGACAGATACGCAGTATTTT. Translating gives CASSQTGMGTDTQYF. The V gene is TRBV5-1, the J gene TRBJ2-3; perhaps TRBD1 as D (6 bases). Looked up from germline, CDR1 is SGHRS and CDR2 is YFSETQ. Deletions cut 4 bases from V and 3 bases from J, with 15 bases between. The CDR3 has 15 residues.